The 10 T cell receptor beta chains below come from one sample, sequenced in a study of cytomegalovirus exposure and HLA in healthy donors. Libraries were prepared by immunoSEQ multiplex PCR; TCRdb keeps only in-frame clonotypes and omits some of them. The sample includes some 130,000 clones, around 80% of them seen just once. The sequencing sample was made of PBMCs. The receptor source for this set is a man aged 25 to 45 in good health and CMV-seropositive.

The CDR3 sequence: CASRRTLPTGEGGNQPQHF. CDR3 nucleotide sequence: TGTGCCAGCAGGAGAACTCTCCCCACAGGGGAAGGTGGCAATCAGCCCCAGCATTTT. The rearrangement links TRBV27 to TRBJ1-5, with 7 positions matching TRBD1. V shed 6 bases and J 2 bases; nucleotides not matched to a gene: 19. The CDR3 is made up of 19 amino acids. Germline lookup yields CDR1 MNHEY and CDR2 SMNVEV (reference sequence).

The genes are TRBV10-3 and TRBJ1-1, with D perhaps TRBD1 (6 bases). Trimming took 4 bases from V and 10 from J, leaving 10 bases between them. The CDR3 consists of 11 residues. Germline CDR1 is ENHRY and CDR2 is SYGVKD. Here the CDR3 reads CAISGGPAAFF. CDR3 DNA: TGTGCCATCAGTGGGGGGCCTGCAGCTTTCTTT.

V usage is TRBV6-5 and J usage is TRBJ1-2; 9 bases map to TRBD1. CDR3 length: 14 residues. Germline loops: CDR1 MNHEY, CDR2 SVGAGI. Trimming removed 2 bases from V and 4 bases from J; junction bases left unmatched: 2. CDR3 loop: CASSYGGQGYGYTF. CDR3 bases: TGTGCCAGCAGTTACGGGGGACAGGGCTATGGCTACACCTTC.

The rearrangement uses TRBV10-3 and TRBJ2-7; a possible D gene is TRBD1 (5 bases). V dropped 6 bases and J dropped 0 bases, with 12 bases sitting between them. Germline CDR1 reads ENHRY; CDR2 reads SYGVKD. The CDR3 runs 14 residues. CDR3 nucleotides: TGTGCCATCAGGGATTCACAGGACTCCTACGAGCAGTACTTC. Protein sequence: CAIRDSQDSYEQYF.

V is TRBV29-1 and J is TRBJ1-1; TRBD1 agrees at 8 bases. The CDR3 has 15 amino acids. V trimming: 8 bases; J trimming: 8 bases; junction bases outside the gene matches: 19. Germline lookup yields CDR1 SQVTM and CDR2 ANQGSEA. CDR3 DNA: TGCAGCCCAACCCAACGGACAGGGAAGGGATCAGAAGCTTTCTTT. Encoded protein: CSPTQRTGKGSEAFF. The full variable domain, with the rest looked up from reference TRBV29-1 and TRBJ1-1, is SAVISQKPSRDICQRGTSLTIQCQVDSQVTMMFWYRQQPGQSLTLIATANQGSEATYESGFVIDKFPISRPNLTFSTLTVSNMSPEDSSIYLCSPTQRTGKGSEAFFGQGTRLTVV.

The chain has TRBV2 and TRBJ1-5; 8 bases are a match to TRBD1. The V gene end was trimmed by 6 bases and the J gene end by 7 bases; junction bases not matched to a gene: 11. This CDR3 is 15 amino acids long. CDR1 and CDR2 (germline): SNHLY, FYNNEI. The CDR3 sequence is CASRAQGVLTQPQHF. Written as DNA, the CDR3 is TGTGCCAGCAGGGCACAGGGGGTACTCACCCAGCCCCAGCATTTT.

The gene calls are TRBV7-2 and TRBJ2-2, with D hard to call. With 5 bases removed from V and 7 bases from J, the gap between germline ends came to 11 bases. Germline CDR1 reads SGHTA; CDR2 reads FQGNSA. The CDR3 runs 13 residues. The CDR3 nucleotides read TGTGCCAGCAGCCCACGAGGTGACGGGGAGCTGTTTTTT. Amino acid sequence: CASSPRGDGELFF.

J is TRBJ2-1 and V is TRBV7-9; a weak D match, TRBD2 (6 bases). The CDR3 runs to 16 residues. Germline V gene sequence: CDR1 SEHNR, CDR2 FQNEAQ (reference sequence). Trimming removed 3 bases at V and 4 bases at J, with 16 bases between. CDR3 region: CASSFRAGPGYNEQFF. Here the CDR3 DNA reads TGTGCCAGCAGCTTCCGAGCGGGCCCCGGATACAATGAGCAGTTCTTC.

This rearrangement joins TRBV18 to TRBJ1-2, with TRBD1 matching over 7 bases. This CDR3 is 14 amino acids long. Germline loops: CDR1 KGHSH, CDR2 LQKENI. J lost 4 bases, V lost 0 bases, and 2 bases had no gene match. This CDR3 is CASSPPGQPYGYTF. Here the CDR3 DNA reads TGTGCCAGCTCACCACCGGGACAGCCCTATGGCTACACCTTC.

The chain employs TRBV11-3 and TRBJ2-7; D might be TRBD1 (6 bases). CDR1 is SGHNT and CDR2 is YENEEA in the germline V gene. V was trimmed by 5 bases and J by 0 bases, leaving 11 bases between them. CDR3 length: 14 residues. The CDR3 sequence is CASSIGQSSYEQYF. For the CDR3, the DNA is TGTGCCAGCAGCATAGGACAGAGCTCCTACGAGCAGTACTTC.